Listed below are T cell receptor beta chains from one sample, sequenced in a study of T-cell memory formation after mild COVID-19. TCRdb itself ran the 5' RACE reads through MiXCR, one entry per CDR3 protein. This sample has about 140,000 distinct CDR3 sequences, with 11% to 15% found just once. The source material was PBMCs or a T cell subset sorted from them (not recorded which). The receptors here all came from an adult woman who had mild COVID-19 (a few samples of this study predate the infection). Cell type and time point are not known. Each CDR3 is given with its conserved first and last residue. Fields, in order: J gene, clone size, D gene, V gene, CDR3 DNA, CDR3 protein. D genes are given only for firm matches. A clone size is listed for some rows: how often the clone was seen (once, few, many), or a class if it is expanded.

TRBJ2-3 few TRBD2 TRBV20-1 TGCAGTGCTACAATAAGGGACTATTACACAGATACGCAGTATTTT CSATIRDYYTDTQYF
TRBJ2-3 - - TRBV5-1 TGCGCCAGCAGGAGCAGGGGGGCATCAGATACGCAGTATTTT CASRSRGASDTQYF
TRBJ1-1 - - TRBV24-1 TGTGCCACCAGTGATTCATTCAGGGGAGGGACTGAAGCTTTCTTT CATSDSFRGGTEAFF
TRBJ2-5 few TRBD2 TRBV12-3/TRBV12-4 TGTGCCAGCAGGTATAGCGGGAGGCCGGAGGAGACCCAGTACTTC CASRYSGRPEETQYF
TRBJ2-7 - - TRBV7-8 TGTGCCAGCAGCTTATCGCGCAGTTTCTACGAGCAGTACTTC CASSLSRSFYEQYF
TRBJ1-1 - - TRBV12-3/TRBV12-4 TGTGCCAGCAGTTTAGGGCCCCTAGTAAGGGAGGCAGACACTGAAGCTTTCTTT CASSLGPLVREADTEAFF
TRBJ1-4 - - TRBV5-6 TGTGCCAGCAGCTTAGGCAGCGCTAATGAAAAACTGTTTTTT CASSLGSANEKLFF
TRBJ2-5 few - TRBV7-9 TGTGCCAGCAGCTTAGGTGTTGGAGAACAAGAGACCCAGTACTTC CASSLGVGEQETQYF
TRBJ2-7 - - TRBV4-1 TGCGCCAGCAGCCAACCTCTCGAAAAGCACGAGCAGTACTTC CASSQPLEKHEQYF
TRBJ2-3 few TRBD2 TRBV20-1 TGCAGTGCTCCTTGGCGGGAGGGCGGCGATACGCAGTATTTT CSAPWREGGDTQYF
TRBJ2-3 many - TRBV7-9 TGTGCCAGCAGCCGACTCGCTAGCACAGATACGCAGTATTTT CASSRLASTDTQYF
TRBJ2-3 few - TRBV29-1 TGCAGCGCTCAAGCGGGCCCAACGCAGTATTTT CSAQAGPTQYF
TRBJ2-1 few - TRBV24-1 TGTGCCACCAGTGACCCACACTATAATGAGCAGTTCTTC CATSDPHYNEQFF
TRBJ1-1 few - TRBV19 TGTGCCAGTAGTATCTCCGGGCACCCGAACACTGAAGCTTTCTTT CASSISGHPNTEAFF